This T cell receptor beta chain is drawn from a study of OX40 agonist ivuxolimab in advanced cancers. V lost 0 bases, J lost 5 bases, and 12 bases lay in between. The CDR3 sequence is 14 residues long. The germline V gene encodes CDR1 SGHRS and CDR2 YFSETQ. The assay was immunoSEQ multiplex PCR, and TCRdb's table has in-frame clones only and misses some. The sample yields fewer than 50,000 clones, roughly 90% seen once. The material was CD4+ or CD8+ T cells sorted from blood, obtained in a trial of the OX40 agonist ivuxolimab. This receptor was taken from an adult with an advanced solid tumor such as melanoma, head and neck, liver or kidney cancer. The chain uses TRBV5-1 and TRBJ2-7; a possible D gene is TRBD1 (5 bases). The CDR3 coding sequence is TGCGCCAGCAGCTTGGTGGGGCTAGTAAACGAGCAGTACTTC. This encodes CASSLVGLVNEQYF.